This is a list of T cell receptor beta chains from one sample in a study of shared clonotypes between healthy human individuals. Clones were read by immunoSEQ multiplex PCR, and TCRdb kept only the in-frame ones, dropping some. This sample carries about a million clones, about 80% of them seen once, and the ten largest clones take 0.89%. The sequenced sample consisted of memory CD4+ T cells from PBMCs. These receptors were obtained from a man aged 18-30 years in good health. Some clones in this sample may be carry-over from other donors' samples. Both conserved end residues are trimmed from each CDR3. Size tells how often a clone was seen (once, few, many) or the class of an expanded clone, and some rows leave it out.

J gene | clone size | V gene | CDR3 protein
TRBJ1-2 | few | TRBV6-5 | ASSYSTGVDGYT
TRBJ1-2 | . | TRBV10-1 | ASSQGIYYGYT
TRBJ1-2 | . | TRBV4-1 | ASSQVGLHQSNYGYT
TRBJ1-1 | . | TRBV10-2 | ATSGQGVTEAF
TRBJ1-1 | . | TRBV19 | ASSKIQGQGTSTEAF
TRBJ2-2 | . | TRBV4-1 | ASSQEASGSGELF
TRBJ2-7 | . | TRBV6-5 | ASRGPGAYEQY
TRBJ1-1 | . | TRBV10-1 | ASKYCSVQAGTEAF
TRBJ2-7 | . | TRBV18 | ASSPRQDLNYEQY
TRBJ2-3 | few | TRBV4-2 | ASSQAPGGPADTQY
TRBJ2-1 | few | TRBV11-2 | ASSLGGGPTQQF
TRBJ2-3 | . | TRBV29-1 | SVLPSGRADTQY
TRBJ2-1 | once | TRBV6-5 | ASSPPGTGGFEQF
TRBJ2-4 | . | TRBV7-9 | ASSLEGAKNIQY
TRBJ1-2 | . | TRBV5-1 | ASSLQGPDGYT
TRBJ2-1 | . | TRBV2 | ANRALADKF
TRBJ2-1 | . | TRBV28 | ASRGGYNEQF
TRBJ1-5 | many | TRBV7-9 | ASSSQGDQPQH
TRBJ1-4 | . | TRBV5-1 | ASSRTVATNEKLF
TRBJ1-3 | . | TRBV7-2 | ASSPTGTSGNTIY
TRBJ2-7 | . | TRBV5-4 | ASSQGWTGGYEQY
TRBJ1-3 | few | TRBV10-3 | AISEDRDGNTIY
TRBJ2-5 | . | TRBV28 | ASSWDTSRQETQY
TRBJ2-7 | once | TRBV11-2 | ASSLVFGEKYEQY
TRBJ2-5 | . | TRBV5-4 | ASSLAGEGGETQY
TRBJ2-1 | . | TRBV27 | ASSLSSGTRVSYNEQF
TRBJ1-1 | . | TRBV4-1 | ASSQDIWGRSTEAF
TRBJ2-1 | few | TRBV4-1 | ASSQDRREGLRYYEQF
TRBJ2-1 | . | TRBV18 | ASSPGLAGSYNEQF
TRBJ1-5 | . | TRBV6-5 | ASSPGGGHQPQH
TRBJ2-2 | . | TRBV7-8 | ASSFRAQNTGELF
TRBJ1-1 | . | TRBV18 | ASSVDREGAEAF
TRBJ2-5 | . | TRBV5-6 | ASSLRGAEETQY
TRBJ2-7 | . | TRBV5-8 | ASSPTGHTWRDTYEQY
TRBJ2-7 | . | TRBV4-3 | ASSQATGGPSDEQY
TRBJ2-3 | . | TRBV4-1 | ASSQAGRGTDTQY
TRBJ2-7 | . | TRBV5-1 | ASSLGQLGGGYYEQY
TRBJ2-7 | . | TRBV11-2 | ASTSPRGGVYEQY
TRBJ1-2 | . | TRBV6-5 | ASRMGTGLYGYT
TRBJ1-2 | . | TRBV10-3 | AISGSDYGYT
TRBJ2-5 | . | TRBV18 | ASSPTQGQETQY
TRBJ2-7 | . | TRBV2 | ASSGGQGSYEQY
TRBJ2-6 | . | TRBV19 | ASSTANSGANVLT
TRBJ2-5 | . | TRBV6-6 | ASSYSPSGMAQY
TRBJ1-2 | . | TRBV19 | ASTSPPTGGYGYT
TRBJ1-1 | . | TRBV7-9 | ASSSPPGLNTEAF
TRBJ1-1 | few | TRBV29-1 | SASGGVTEAF
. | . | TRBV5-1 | ASSLSGLAVSYEQY
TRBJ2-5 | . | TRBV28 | ASKLAGARETQY
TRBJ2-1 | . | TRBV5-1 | ASSLARTSGKGHEQF
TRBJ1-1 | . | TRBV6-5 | ASSYPGQGGTEAF
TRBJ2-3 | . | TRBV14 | ASSQGLWGQKY
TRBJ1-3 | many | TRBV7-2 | ASSFVPGQGPGNTIY
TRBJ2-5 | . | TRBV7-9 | ASSSTSAEETQY
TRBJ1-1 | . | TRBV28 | ASSLQRGVRGTEAF
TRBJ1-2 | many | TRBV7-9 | ASSLIQGYT
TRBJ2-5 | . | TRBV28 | ASSPLFRETQY
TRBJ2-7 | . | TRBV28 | ASSQVGTGGLYEQY
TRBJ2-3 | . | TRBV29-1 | SVAQVLAATPQY